Shown below are 26 T cell receptor beta chains from a single sample sequenced in a study of shared clonotypes between healthy human individuals. The protocol was immunoSEQ multiplex PCR, while the TCRdb copy is restricted to in-frame clones and leaves out a portion. The table shows more than 1 million clones, with more than 75% occurring only once. Sequencing was performed on memory CD4+ T cells from PBMCs. The subset is: CD45RA-negative fraction. These receptor sequences come from a man aged 18 to 30 in good health. Some clones in this sample may be carry-over from other donors' samples.

A note on this clone: Other DNA sequences from this sample encode an identical CDR3 as well. The chain recombines TRBV5-4 with TRBJ2-1; 11 nucleotides agree with TRBD2. Germline-derived CDR1 and CDR2 are SGHNT and YYREEE (reference sequence). The length of the CDR3 is 15 residues. J was trimmed by 7 bases and V by 0 bases; bases with no gene match: 3. The CDR3 protein is CASSLDSGRANEQFF. The CDR3 coding sequence is TGTGCCAGCAGCTTGGATAGCGGGAGGGCGAATGAGCAGTTCTTC.

The chain carries TRBV19 and TRBJ2-3; D is possibly TRBD1 (6 bases). V dropped 5 bases and J dropped 4 bases, with 19 bases sitting between them. The CDR3 length is 16 residues. Per germline, CDR1 LNHDA and CDR2 SQIVND (reference sequence). The DNA for the CDR3 is TGTGCCAGTAGTCCAAGGACAGCCCTCACGGCAGATACGCAGTATTTT. Protein: CASSPRTALTADTQYF.

The gene calls are TRBV5-8 and TRBJ2-1, with D uncertain. The V gene lost 4 bases and the J gene lost 10 bases, with 15 bases spanning the gap. Germline V gives CDR1 SGHTS, CDR2 YDEGEE. The CDR3 has 13 amino acids. This CDR3 reads CASSETGEDEQFF. CDR3 bases: TGTGCCAGCAGCGAGACTGGGGAAGACGAGCAGTTCTTC.

The gene calls are TRBV25-1 and TRBJ2-7; tentatively, D is TRBD2 (5 bases). The germline V gene encodes CDR1 MGHDK and CDR2 SYGVNS. The V end lost 1 base, the J end lost 3 bases, and 19 bases lay between the germline ends. This CDR3 is 17 amino acids long. The CDR3 nucleotides are TGTGCCAGCAGTGAATCACGCGGGCTTGAGGCGCTCTACGAGCAGTACTTC. It yields the protein CASSESRGLEALYEQYF.

About this clone itself: Other DNA sequences in the sample encode the same CDR3. This chain connects TRBV28 to TRBJ1-5; possibly TRBD1 for D (6 bases). V lost 2 bases to trimming and J lost 7 bases, with 12 bases between them. CDR1 is MDHEN and CDR2 is SYDVKM in the germline V gene. The CDR3 is 14 amino acids. In DNA, the CDR3 is TGTGCCAGCAGTTTAGTGGGGGGCGGGCAGCCCCAGCATTTT. This sequence encodes CASSLVGGGQPQHF.

This clone came up a few times. The chain is built from TRBV7-2 and TRBJ2-3; D is unresolved. Trimming cost V 3 bases and J 4 bases, with 2 bases left between them. Per the germline V gene, CDR1 is SGHTA and CDR2 is FQGNSA. The length of the CDR3 is 11 residues. DNA for the CDR3: TGTGCCAGCAGCTTTTCAGATACGCAGTATTTT. Protein sequence: CASSFSDTQYF. The variable domain in full, with the rest retrieved from reference TRBV7-2 and TRBJ2-3, is GAGVSQSPSNKVTEKGKDVELRCDPISGHTALYWYRQSLGQGLEFLIYFQGNSAPDKSGLPSDRFSAERTGGSVSTLTIQRTQQEDSAVYLCASSFSDTQYFGPGTRLTVL.

The chain combines TRBV5-1 with TRBJ2-2; the D gene is possibly TRBD1 (5 bases). Trimming left V 0 bases short and J 1 base short, with 7 bases between. The germline CDR1 and CDR2 sequences are SGHRS and YFSETQ. The CDR3 has 15 amino acids. The CDR3 reads CASSLGGRNTGELFF. CDR3 sequence (DNA): TGCGCCAGCAGCTTGGGGGGCAGGAACACCGGGGAGCTGTTTTTT.

The chain recombines TRBV7-2 with TRBJ2-1, with a possible D match to TRBD2 (5 bases). V gave up 5 bases and J gave up 8 bases, with 13 bases separating them. CDR3 length equals 13 residues. Per the germline V gene, CDR1 is SGHTA and CDR2 is FQGNSA. CDR3 nucleotide sequence: TGTGCCAGCAGCGCGGGCCCAACGGATGAGCAGTTCTTC. It is translated as CASSAGPTDEQFF.

Here the CDR3 DNA reads TGCAGCGTTGTCGGGAGGGCCCGTGAGCAGTTCTTC. As protein: CSVVGRAREQFF. V and J are TRBV29-1 and TRBJ2-1, with 8 bases fitting TRBD2. CDR1 is SQVTM and CDR2 is ANQGSEA in the germline V gene. CDR3 size: 12 residues. V trimming: 4 bases; J trimming: 9 bases; junction bases outside the gene matches: 5.

The chain is built from TRBV10-3 and TRBJ2-1; TRBD1 agrees at 8 bases. Trimming took 3 bases from V and 6 from J; bases not matched to a gene: 10. The germline CDR1 and CDR2 sequences are ENHRY and SYGVKD. This CDR3 is built from 16 residues. CDR3 DNA sequence: TGTGCCATCAGTGAACGTGGCCAGGGGGCTGGCAATGAGCAGTTCTTC. Translating gives CAISERGQGAGNEQFF.

The CDR3 bases are TGTGCCAGCAGCTTGGCCGGGGAGAGCACAGATACGCAGTATTTT. Encoded protein: CASSLAGESTDTQYF. The chain has TRBV11-2 and TRBJ2-3; weak D call: TRBD2 (5 bases). The CDR3 spans 15 residues. CDR1 is SGHAT and CDR2 is FQNNGV in the germline V gene. V lost 3 bases to trimming and J lost 0 bases, with 10 bases between them.

The chain recombines TRBV5-1 with TRBJ1-4; TRBD1 might be the D (6 bases). Per the germline V gene, CDR1 is SGHRS and CDR2 is YFSETQ. Trimming stripped 4 bases from V and 8 bases from J, with 15 bases between. This CDR3 has 14 amino acids. The DNA for the CDR3 is TGCGCCAGCAGCCGGGGGCAGGGTGGCGAAAAACTGTTTTTT. It specifies CASSRGQGGEKLFF.

The rearrangement uses TRBV6-6 and TRBJ1-2; tentatively, D is TRBD1 (5 bases). CDR3 length: 14 residues. Germline V gives CDR1 MNHNY, CDR2 SVGAGI (reference sequence). V lost 7 bases, J lost 0 bases, and 12 bases lay in between. CDR3 sequence: CASKGQGTNYGYTF. CDR3 in DNA: TGTGCCAGCAAGGGGCAGGGAACTAACTATGGCTACACCTTC.

The chain's CDR3 is CASSPGRHQETQYF. The CDR3 region has the DNA TGTGCCAGCTCACCTGGACGGCATCAAGAGACCCAGTACTTC. The rearrangement uses TRBV18 and TRBJ2-5; D call uncertain. The CDR3 covers 14 residues. Per the germline V gene, CDR1 is KGHSH and CDR2 is LQKENI. V was cut by 3 bases and J by 2 bases, with 10 bases left in between.

The chain links TRBV28 to TRBJ1-5; D perhaps matches TRBD1 (5 bases). The germline V and J ends were trimmed by 2 bases and 3 bases, with 14 bases remaining between them. Germline CDR1 MDHEN, CDR2 SYDVKM. This CDR3 is 16 amino acids long. CDR3 sequence reads: CASSLVGERSNQPQHF. The CDR3 DNA is TGTGCCAGCAGTTTAGTGGGGGAGAGGTCCAATCAGCCCCAGCATTTT.

The genes are TRBV27 and TRBJ2-3; no reliable D call. V dropped 1 base and J dropped 4 bases, with 6 bases sitting between them. Germline-derived CDR1 and CDR2 are MNHEY and SMNVEV (reference sequence). This CDR3 contains 13 residues. As DNA, the CDR3 is TGTGCCAGCAGTTTATGGATATCAGATACGCAGTATTTT. Its translation: CASSLWISDTQYF.

The DNA for the CDR3 is TGCGCCAGCAGTTTTACAGGGTTTAGGACAGATACGCAGTATTTT. This translates into CASSFTGFRTDTQYF. The chain recombines TRBV5-1 with TRBJ2-3; D perhaps matches TRBD1 (6 bases). Germline-derived CDR1 and CDR2 are SGHRS and YFSETQ. Trimming took off 5 bases at V and 3 bases at J, with 16 bases between the two ends. This CDR3 region has 15 residues.

V is TRBV4-2 and J is TRBJ2-1; 9 bases fit TRBD2. This CDR3 is built from 16 residues. The V segment lost 5 bases and the J segment 5 bases; nucleotides outside the gene matches: 10. Germline V lookup: CDR1 LGHNA, CDR2 YNFKEQ. The CDR3, as DNA: TGTGCCAGCAGCTCTGGACTAGCGTTAGTCCACAATGAGCAGTTCTTC. It specifies CASSSGLALVHNEQFF.

The CDR3 bases are TGCAGCGTTGAAGATCGTGTCAGGGGTCATGGCTACACCTTC. Translation: CSVEDRVRGHGYTF. The chain joins TRBV29-1 to TRBJ1-2; tentative D call: TRBD1 (6 bases). Trimming shortened V by 0 bases and J by 6 bases, and 14 bases separated the two germline ends. Germline V gene lookup returns CDR1 SQVTM and CDR2 ANQGSEA. CDR3 length: 14 amino acids.

In the case of this clone: With a much larger clone just one base away, this may be a read error. The genes are TRBV7-9 and TRBJ2-7, with D unresolved. The V gene's germline CDR1 is SEHNR and CDR2 FQNEAQ (reference sequence). Trimming cost V 3 bases and J 0 bases, with 9 bases left between them. The length of the CDR3 is 14 residues. CDR3 amino acids: CASSFGQNSYEQYF. DNA of the CDR3: TGTGCCAGCAGCTTCGGGCAGAACTCCTACGAGCAGTACTTC.

This clone was counted only a few times. The J gene is TRBJ1-2, the V gene TRBV28; D gene uncertain. Germline V CDR1 and CDR2: MDHEN, SYDVKM. Deletions cut 8 bases from V and 4 bases from J, with 17 bases between. The CDR3 consists of 14 residues. The CDR3 here is CASRAADPLYGYTF. The DNA for the CDR3 is TGTGCCAGCCGGGCGGCAGACCCACTCTATGGCTACACCTTC.

The V gene is TRBV28, the J gene TRBJ1-3; D is uncertain. The CDR3 covers 15 residues. Trimming removed 1 base from V and 0 bases from J, with 7 bases in between. Germline CDR1 is MDHEN and CDR2 is SYDVKM. Here the CDR3 reads CASSLSITSGNTIYF. CDR3 DNA: TGTGCCAGCAGTTTATCAATAACCTCTGGAAACACCATATATTTT.

In the case of this clone: This specimen includes other DNA sequences encoding the same CDR3. The genes are TRBV6-5 and TRBJ1-2, with D perhaps matching TRBD1 (6 bases). V lost 2 bases, J lost 9 bases, and 7 bases lay in between. CDR1 is MNHEY, CDR2 SVGAGI, per germline. The CDR3 sequence is 11 residues long. CDR3 DNA: TGTGCCAGCAGTTACGGGGGCAGCTACACCTTC. Residues: CASSYGGSYTF.

The chain has TRBV5-5 and TRBJ1-5, with unresolved D. CDR1 and CDR2 from the germline V gene are SGHKS and YYEKEE (reference sequence). This CDR3 is 13 amino acids long. The V gene lost 0 bases and the J gene lost 7 bases, with 8 bases spanning the gap. DNA of the CDR3: TGTGCCAGCAGCTTGGAAGCACAACAGCCCCAGCATTTT. Translation gives CASSLEAQQPQHF.

The V gene is TRBV7-3, the J gene TRBJ2-2; possible D gene TRBD2, 6 bases. The CDR3 sequence is 14 residues long. The V gene lost 6 bases and the J gene lost 6 bases, with 14 bases spanning the gap. Germline assignment: CDR1 SGHTA and CDR2 FQGTGA. CDR3 sequence (DNA): TGTGCCAGCAGATCCACTAGCCTAGCCGGGGAGCTGTTTTTT. Residues: CASRSTSLAGELFF.

The rearrangement links TRBV5-1 to TRBJ1-5; no reliable D call. The CDR3 length is 15 residues. V lost 5 bases, J lost 0 bases, and 12 bases lay in between. Germline assignment: CDR1 SGHRS and CDR2 YFSETQ. CDR3 DNA: TGCGCCAGCAGTCCCGAGTCTTATAGCAATCAGCCCCAGCATTTT. Encoded protein: CASSPESYSNQPQHF.